These 11 T cell receptor beta chains were all obtained from the same sample, sequenced in a study of cytomegalovirus exposure and HLA in healthy donors. The table came from immunoSEQ multiplex PCR; TCRdb's copy has only in-frame clones and leaves some out. The profile shows 250,000 to 350,000 clones, around 90% of them singletons. The sequenced sample consisted of PBMCs. All receptors come from a young man in good health and CMV-seronegative.

The V call is TRBV9, the J call TRBJ1-2, with a weak D call TRBD1 (6 bases). In germline, CDR1 is SGDLS, CDR2 YYNGEE. The length of the CDR3 is 14 residues. V lost 6 bases and J 1 base, leaving 13 bases between the germline ends. CDR3 amino acids: CASTKRTVNYGYTF. Written as DNA, the CDR3 is TGTGCCAGCACCAAAAGGACAGTTAACTATGGCTACACCTTC.

The rearrangement joins TRBV2 to TRBJ1-4, with 7 bases that match TRBD1. The CDR3 runs to 15 residues. V lost 7 bases, J lost 4 bases, and 9 bases stayed unmatched. Germline V lookup: CDR1 SNHLY, CDR2 FYNNEI. CDR3 region: CASTPQGQSNEKLFF. For the CDR3, the DNA is TGTGCCAGCACGCCCCAGGGACAGAGTAATGAAAAACTGTTTTTT.

Only one count was recorded for this clone. The chain couples TRBV4-1 to TRBJ1-6; D may be TRBD1 (6 bases). V was shortened by 0 bases and J by 0 bases, with 9 bases between the two germline ends. Germline V CDR1 and CDR2: MGHRA, YSYEKL. This CDR3 has 17 amino acids. Here the CDR3 reads CASSQDSRGSYNSPLHF. For the CDR3, the DNA is TGCGCCAGCAGCCAAGATTCCAGGGGCTCCTATAATTCACCCCTCCACTTT.

The chain employs TRBV19 and TRBJ2-7, with D possibly being TRBD1 (6 bases). The CDR3 sequence is 13 residues long. Trimming removed 5 bases from V and 6 bases from J, with 14 bases in between. Germline CDR1 is LNHDA and CDR2 is SQIVND (reference sequence). The CDR3 sequence is CASSYRVLSEQYF. Written as DNA, the CDR3 is TGTGCCAGTAGTTACAGGGTACTCAGCGAGCAGTACTTC.

The V gene is TRBV19, the J gene TRBJ2-6; no firm D call. Trimming left V 3 bases short and J 0 bases short, with 6 bases between. This CDR3 is 15 amino acids long. CDR1 and CDR2 (germline): LNHDA, SQIVND (reference sequence). The DNA of the CDR3 is TGTGCCAGTAGTATTCTGAGCTCTGGGGCCAACGTCCTGACTTTC. It is translated as CASSILSSGANVLTF.

The rearrangement joins TRBV10-1 to TRBJ2-2; maybe TRBD2 (7 bases). CDR1 is WNHNN and CDR2 is SYGVQD in the germline V gene (reference sequence). CDR3 length: 17 amino acids. The V end lost 0 bases, the J end lost 3 bases, and 14 bases lay between the germline ends. CDR3 nucleotide sequence: TGCGCCAGCAGTGAGTCGCCCGGGGGGCCCTACACCGGGGAGCTGTTTTTT. Protein sequence: CASSESPGGPYTGELFF.

The J gene is TRBJ1-1, the V gene TRBV5-1, with D possibly matching TRBD1 (6 bases). The CDR3 is 13 amino acids. Germline lookup yields CDR1 SGHRS and CDR2 YFSETQ. The V end lost 4 bases, the J end lost 5 bases, and 12 bases lay between the germline ends. The CDR3 coding sequence is TGCGCCAGCAGCGCACAGAGGGGGACTGAAGCTTTCTTT. Translating gives CASSAQRGTEAFF.

DNA for the CDR3: TGTGCCAGCAGCTCCCCGAGTAAGGGGCGATGGGAGACCCAGTACTTC. It encodes CASSSPSKGRWETQYF. The chain recombines TRBV9 with TRBJ2-5; the D gene is possibly TRBD1 (5 bases). The germline gives CDR1 SGDLS, CDR2 YYNGEE. This CDR3 contains 16 residues. Trimming stripped 4 bases from V and 5 bases from J, with 21 bases between.

The chain couples TRBV7-2 to TRBJ2-1, with 9 bases aligning to TRBD2. The length of the CDR3 is 18 residues. The germline CDR1 and CDR2 sequences are SGHTA and FQGNSA. The J segment lost 2 bases and the V segment lost 4 bases, leaving 12 bases of the junction unmatched. The CDR3 reads CASSSPPPGTSPYNEQFF. For the CDR3, the DNA is TGTGCCAGCAGCTCACCTCCGCCGGGGACTAGCCCCTACAATGAGCAGTTCTTC.

The V gene is TRBV6-1, the J gene TRBJ1-1; D is ambiguous. With 2 bases removed from V and 1 base from J, the gap between germline ends came to 11 bases. Germline values: CDR1 MNHNS, CDR2 SASEGT. CDR3 length: 15 amino acids. CDR3 coding DNA: TGTGCCAGCAGTGAACGACAAATTAGGAACACTGAAGCTTTCTTT. Protein: CASSERQIRNTEAFF.

The chain is built from TRBV6-6 and TRBJ1-2; D gene ambiguous. The ends were cut back, 2 bases at V and 4 bases at J, with 11 bases in the middle. Looked up from germline, CDR1 is MNHNY and CDR2 is SVGAGI (reference sequence). The CDR3 is made up of 14 amino acids. Here the CDR3 reads CASSYGSTSYGYTF. CDR3 sequence (DNA): TGTGCCAGCAGTTACGGGAGCACCTCCTATGGCTACACCTTC.